Presented here are 18 T cell receptor beta chains from one specimen sequenced in a study of technical replicates of blood from a handful of donors. The data were produced by immunoSEQ multiplex PCR, yet TCRdb's version contains in-frame clones alone and is incomplete. This table has about 80,000 clones, about nine tenths appearing once. The sample was T cells isolated from PBMCs. The receptors derive from a human donor in good health.

V is TRBV5-4 and J is TRBJ1-3; perhaps TRBD1 as D (6 bases). The CDR3 length is 19 residues. The germline CDR1 and CDR2 sequences are SGHNT and YYREEE (reference sequence). V lost 5 bases to trimming and J lost 0 bases, with 24 bases between them. CDR3 in amino acids: CASSRGGGDPIFSGNTIYF. The DNA of the CDR3 is TGTGCCAGCAGTCGGGGAGGGGGGGATCCTATTTTCTCTGGAAACACCATATATTTT. The full variable domain, its missing parts supplied by reference TRBV5-4 and TRBJ1-3, is ETGVTQSPTHLIKTRGQQVTLRCSSQSGHNTVSWYQQALGQGPQFIFQYYREEENGRGNFPPRFSGLQFPNYSSELNVNALELDDSALYLCASSRGGGDPIFSGNTIYFGEGSWLTVV.

This clone has only one observation. The rearrangement uses TRBV9 and TRBJ1-3; the D gene is possibly TRBD1 (6 bases). The CDR3 contains 14 residues. The V end was cut by 4 bases, the J end by 1 base, with 9 bases between. Germline V gene sequence: CDR1 SGDLS, CDR2 YYNGEE. CDR3 in DNA: TGTGCCAGCAGCCTACAGGGATCTGGAAACACCATATATTTT. This encodes CASSLQGSGNTIYF.

The chain couples TRBV7-3 to TRBJ2-5; the match to TRBD1 covers 8 bases. Germline V CDR1 and CDR2: SGHTA, FQGTGA. The CDR3 contains 13 residues. V trimming: 5 bases; J trimming: 5 bases; junction bases outside the gene matches: 4. This chain's CDR3 is CASSQGQAETQYF. In DNA, the CDR3 is TGTGCCAGCAGCCAGGGACAGGCGGAGACCCAGTACTTC.

The chain links TRBV20-1 to TRBJ2-7; D is perhaps TRBD2 (7 bases). The CDR3 totals 11 residues. Germline CDR1 DFQATT, CDR2 SNEGSKA (reference sequence). The CDR3 nucleotides read TGCAGCGGGAGGACAGACTACGAGCAGTACTTC. Translated, it gives CSGRTDYEQYF.

The chain combines TRBV7-6 with TRBJ2-6; D may be TRBD2 (6 bases). Germline lookup yields CDR1 SGHVS and CDR2 FNYEAQ. V lost 5 bases and J lost 3, with 8 bases in between. CDR3 length equals 14 residues. CDR3 sequence: CASSVTSGANVLTF. The DNA of the CDR3 is TGTGCCAGCAGCGTGACTAGTGGGGCCAACGTCCTGACTTTC.

V and J are TRBV9 and TRBJ1-4; a possible D gene is TRBD1 (6 bases). Germline CDR1 is SGDLS and CDR2 is YYNGEE. Trimming stripped 3 bases from V and 0 bases from J, with 9 bases between. The length of the CDR3 is 15 residues. The CDR3 bases are TGTGCCAGCAGCGCCGGACAGACAACTAATGAAAAACTGTTTTTT. Its protein product is CASSAGQTTNEKLFF. Looking up the rest from reference TRBV9 and TRBJ1-4 gives the full variable domain: DSGVTQTPKHLITATGQRVTLRCSPRSGDLSVYWYQQSLDQGLQFLIQYYNGEERAKGNILERFSAQQFPDLHSELNLSSLELGDSALYFCASSAGQTTNEKLFFGSGTQLSVL.

The chain joins TRBV5-1 to TRBJ2-7; TRBD2 agrees at 12 bases. CDR1 is SGHRS, CDR2 YFSETQ, per germline. This CDR3 has 15 residues. Germline trimming cut 4 bases from V and 5 bases from J; bases unmatched to any gene: 7. The CDR3, as DNA: TGCGCCAGCAGCACTAGCGGGAGGAGTACAAACGAGCAGTACTTC. This translates into CASSTSGRSTNEQYF.

The gene calls are TRBV10-3 and TRBJ1-2; D ambiguous. The germline V gene has CDR1 ENHRY and CDR2 SYGVKD. The CDR3 extends over 14 amino acids. Trimming took off 2 bases at V and 5 bases at J, with 12 bases between the two ends. Written as DNA, the CDR3 is TGTGCCATCAGTGAGACGGAGATATGGTATGGCTACACCTTC. Amino acid sequence: CAISETEIWYGYTF.

The V and J genes are TRBV5-5 and TRBJ1-6; TRBD1 matches at 7 bases. Trimming cost V 0 bases and J 7 bases; bases outside gene matches: 4. The length of the CDR3 is 15 residues. The germline CDR1 and CDR2 sequences are SGHKS and YYEKEE (reference sequence). The CDR3 region is CASSLAGTENSPLHF. The CDR3 DNA reads TGTGCCAGCAGCTTGGCCGGGACAGAGAATTCACCCCTCCACTTT.

V is TRBV9 and J is TRBJ2-3, with 7 bases that match TRBD1. V trimming: 4 bases; J trimming: 5 bases; junction bases outside the gene matches: 7. This CDR3 region has 14 residues. Germline V gene lookup returns CDR1 SGDLS and CDR2 YYNGEE. The CDR3 here is CASSPRTGGDTQYF. The CDR3 DNA reads as TGTGCCAGCAGCCCGAGGACAGGAGGAGATACGCAGTATTTT.

The genes are TRBV30 and TRBJ2-7; TRBD2 matches at 7 bases. The CDR3 sequence is 12 residues long. Per germline, CDR1 GTSNPN and CDR2 SVGIG (reference sequence). Losses at the gene ends were 4 bases for V and 1 base for J; bases not matched to a gene: 1. For the CDR3, the DNA is TGTGCCTGGATGGGGGGGTCCTACGAGCAGTACTTC. The encoded protein is CAWMGGSYEQYF.

The chain uses TRBV6-5 and TRBJ2-7; D may be TRBD2 (6 bases). V was pared by 6 bases and J by 7 bases, with 13 bases between. The germline CDR1 and CDR2 sequences are MNHEY and SVGAGI. The CDR3 covers 12 residues. The CDR3, as DNA: TGTGCCAGCAGGACGACTAGTAATGAGCAGTACTTC. Its translation is CASRTTSNEQYF.

The gene calls are TRBV5-8 and TRBJ2-2; D unclear. V lost 4 bases to trimming and J lost 5 bases, with 9 bases between them. The germline CDR1 and CDR2 sequences are SGHTS and YDEGEE. CDR3 length: 13 amino acids. CDR3 DNA: TGTGCCAGCAGCCTAATCCTTACCGGGGAGCTGTTTTTT. Translating gives CASSLILTGELFF.

V usage is TRBV28 and J usage is TRBJ1-5; 10 bases match TRBD1. The V segment lost 6 bases and the J segment 6 bases; nucleotides outside the gene matches: 11. The germline gives CDR1 MDHEN, CDR2 SYDVKM. This CDR3 is built from 16 residues. CDR3 sequence (DNA): TGTGCCAGCAGCCGGACAGGGGGATATCGTGGTCAGCCCCAGCATTTT. It specifies CASSRTGGYRGQPQHF.

The rearrangement uses TRBV4-3 and TRBJ2-5, with TRBD2 matching over 14 bases. Germline V CDR1 and CDR2: LGHNA, YSLEER. V was clipped by 1 base and J by 4 bases; unmatched bases: 11. The CDR3 has 19 amino acids. DNA of the CDR3: TGCGCCAGCAGCCAAGGTATGGGAGGGACTAGCGGGAGCGGAGAGACCCAGTACTTC. Translation: CASSQGMGGTSGSGETQYF.

The V gene is TRBV5-1, the J gene TRBJ1-2, with D perhaps matching TRBD1 (5 bases). Trimming took off 6 bases at V and 5 bases at J, with 8 bases between the two ends. CDR1 is SGHRS, CDR2 YFSETQ, per germline. The CDR3 sequence is 11 residues long. For the CDR3, the DNA is TGCGCCAGCAAGGACAATTATGGCTACACCTTC. This gives the protein CASKDNYGYTF.

The rearrangement links TRBV29-1 to TRBJ2-7; D uncertain. Germline assignment: CDR1 SQVTM and CDR2 ANQGSEA. Trimming took off 0 bases at V and 1 base at J, with 10 bases between the two ends. The CDR3 loop spans 14 amino acids. The CDR3 DNA reads as TGCAGCGTTGAAGAATATAGAGAATCCTACGAGCAGTACTTC. Translated: CSVEEYRESYEQYF.

This chain connects TRBV27 to TRBJ2-7; 9 nucleotides align to TRBD2. Per the germline V gene, CDR1 is MNHEY and CDR2 is SMNVEV (reference sequence). The CDR3 totals 18 residues. V shed 2 bases and J 6 bases; nucleotides not matched to a gene: 17. The CDR3 nucleotides read TGTGCCAGCAGTTTAAGGTGGCGGAAAACTAGCGGGTATCCCGAGCAGTACTTC. It is translated as CASSLRWRKTSGYPEQYF.